This T cell receptor (beta chain) was sequenced during a study of regulatory T cells in long-lasting Graves disease (dated by TCRdb to the early 2020s). Concerning the study at large: Newly diagnosed Graves' disease patients had taken antithyroid drugs for less than 3 months. Persistent Graves' disease patients were compared with newly diagnosed Graves' disease patients by peripheral blood TCR sequencing and RNA sequencing. The study was conducted in China and was registered as a clinical trial. A total of some 35 samples underwent TCR sequencing, from about 13 patients with persistent Graves' disease and some 20 patients with newly diagnosed Graves' disease.

Sample time point, as interpreted from the label and publication: newly diagnosed GD, antithyroid drugs for less than 3 months. For both TCR sequencing and RNA sequencing, RNA was extracted from PBMCs using TRIzol. The diagnosis of Graves' disease followed American Thyroid Association guidelines. Patients were recruited from an endocrinology department in Xi'an, China. Each patient gave roughly 10 milliliters of peripheral blood, collected in an EDTA anticoagulant tube. Ficoll Paque Plus density gradient separation was used to isolate PBMCs, and no additional T cell sorting was done. An Agilent 2100 Bioanalyzer and agarose gel were used to check RNA quality, and a NanoDrop 2000 was used to measure RNA concentration. The library relied on multiplex PCR. TCRdb shows the sequencer as Illumina HiSeq 4000. CDR3 regions were amplified by Arm-PCR with iRepertoire HTBI primers to construct TCR beta libraries. Before sequencing, the PCR products underwent gel purification. Per the authors' processing: Across samples, roughly 60 TRBV and 13 to 15 TRBJ segments were identified and used for gene usage analysis of CDR3 amino acid clonotypes. Filtered high-quality paired reads were merged into contigs using COPE and FqMerger. BLAST was used to align contigs to the IMGT TRBV, TRBD and TRBJ reference genes, and CDR3 was defined following IMGT. Any clonotype with a frequency above 0.1% was counted as a highly expanded clone. Shannon entropy was used to measure repertoire diversity, and the Gini coefficient was used to measure V-J evenness. A clonotype was considered public if more than one individual shared it. In-frame beta chains were kept once TCRdb had trimmed the public reads at Q25 with fastp and called clones with MiXCR. Duplicate CDR3 protein sequences are folded into a single record with the most common DNA and genes. The V and J calls, along with clone size, are taken from TCRdb and not from the paper's own processing. This sample comprises around 500,000 distinct CDR3 sequences, about 11% of them detected only once. The top ten clonotypes cover more than 8% of the sample.

General conclusions and limits of the study: Sequencing and analysis were restricted to the TCR beta chain. Persistent Graves' disease patients showed lower TCR Shannon entropy and fewer highly expanded clones than newly diagnosed patients, suggesting clonal expansion. Patients with persistent disease shared more public clonotypes (approximately 2,500) than newly diagnosed patients did (more than 900). Peripheral blood alone was examined, since thyroid tissue, which constituted the primary lesion, could not be accessed. The authors acknowledged the small sample size as a limitation that may reduce accuracy.

About this clonotype: The target of this receptor is not known. Base qualities are not recorded, but no much larger clone differs from it by a single base.

These data were also filed under a second study, of T cells in Graves' hyperthyroidism and ophthalmopathy. The second investigation adds: A patient counted as having stable Graves' hyperthyroidism if no progression to ophthalmopathy occurred over 18 months of follow-up. Hyperthyroidism patients were newly diagnosed, with disease duration under 2 months, and aged 18 to 65 years. The study excluded patients with uncontrolled infections, other autoimmune diseases, pregnancy or lactation. Diagnoses relied on clinical symptoms, serum thyroxine and TRAb, thyroid ultrasound and orbital computed tomography. A first-round RT-PCR of the TCR CDR3 used the HTBI primer set with the Qiagen OneStep RT-PCR kit. Most expanded thyroid clonotypes (frequency above 0.001) were also detected in blood, a finding suggesting that blood repertoires may reflect thyroid immune responses. Ophthalmopathy was separated from stable hyperthyroidism by a 13 V-J signature model, with approximately 89% sensitivity and about 81% specificity obtained in cross-validation and 80%/75% obtained in testing. During validation, the model predicted progression to ophthalmopathy a median of about 6.5 months ahead of onset, with roughly 65% sensitivity and around 72% specificity. To identify TCR V-J signatures that set the groups apart, the researchers used a discovery cohort of more than 95 patients, made up of 40 to 45 with Graves' ophthalmopathy and approximately 57 with stable Graves' hyperthyroidism. Prospective prediction of ophthalmopathy was tested in an independent validation cohort of approximately 19 hyperthyroidism patients and 15 to 17 patients who later progressed to ophthalmopathy. The approximately 90 discovery patients were randomly split 7:3 into training and test sets. The study also compared thyroid tissue and blood T-cell repertoires from roughly 6 Graves' hyperthyroidism patients. After blood sampling, hyperthyroidism patients were treated with methimazole at a starting dose of 30 mg daily, and ophthalmopathy patients were treated with high-dose intravenous methylprednisolone. The libraries were constructed in a second round of multiplex PCR and then size-selected and purified. The libraries were sequenced on an Illumina HiSeq2000 using paired-end 100 bp reads. SOAPnuke was used to process the raw data, removing reads that contained adapters or uncalled bases, had a mean Phred below 15, or lacked an exact match to the constant primer or identifier. High-quality paired reads were merged using COPE v1.2.5, and each unique nucleotide sequence was defined as a clonotype. MiTCR v1.1 was used to align clonotypes to the IMGT TRBV, TRBD and TRBJ reference segments. Only V-J combinations with frequency above 0.0001, covering 99.2% of repertoires, were analysed. The TCS score was defined as the ratio of F50 (clonal expansion) to E x V (chaos), calculated using BLOSUM62-based TCRdist between CDR3 peptides within each V-J. Welch's t-statistics and random forest reduced 450 to 600 V-J features to 13, which were used in a naive Bayes classifier (R e1071). Sample size was not statistically predetermined, and blinding of investigators to group allocation was not performed. TCR Vbeta CDR3 sequencing of 130 to 150 peripheral blood samples (over 40 ophthalmopathy, roughly 72 hyperthyroidism and approximately 17 progressor patients) is reported in the paper.

The receptor was isolated from a woman under 40 with Graves disease. Donor details come from another sample of the same person, matched by shared clones. The sample consisted of peripheral blood mononuclear cells (PBMCs), taken at new diagnosis, from a patient treated with antithyroid drugs.

The nucleotides read TGTGCCAGCAGTTCCACACTAGCGGGAGGGCCCGATGCCAAAAACATTCAGTACTTC. Its product reads: CASSSTLAGGPDAKNIQYF. The V gene is TRBV2 and the J gene is TRBJ2-4, and 13 junctional nucleotides match TRBD2. The germline V end is reduced by 5 bases and the J end by 1 base; junction bases left unmatched: 11. CDR1 SNHLY and CDR2 FYNNEI were looked up in the germline V gene. The CDR3 starts with the cysteine, ends with the phenylalanine, and has 19 residues. The retained sequence is limited to the CDR3, 57 bases, with the frame set at the first base. The full variable domain, with segments outside the CDR3 supplied by the reference TRBV2 and TRBJ2-4 proteins, appears as EPEVTQTPSHQVTQMGQEVILRCVPISNHLYFYWYRQILGQKVEFLVSFYNNEISEKSEIFDDQFSVERPDGSNFTLKIRSTKLEDSAMYFCASSSTLAGGPDAKNIQYFGAGTRLSVL.